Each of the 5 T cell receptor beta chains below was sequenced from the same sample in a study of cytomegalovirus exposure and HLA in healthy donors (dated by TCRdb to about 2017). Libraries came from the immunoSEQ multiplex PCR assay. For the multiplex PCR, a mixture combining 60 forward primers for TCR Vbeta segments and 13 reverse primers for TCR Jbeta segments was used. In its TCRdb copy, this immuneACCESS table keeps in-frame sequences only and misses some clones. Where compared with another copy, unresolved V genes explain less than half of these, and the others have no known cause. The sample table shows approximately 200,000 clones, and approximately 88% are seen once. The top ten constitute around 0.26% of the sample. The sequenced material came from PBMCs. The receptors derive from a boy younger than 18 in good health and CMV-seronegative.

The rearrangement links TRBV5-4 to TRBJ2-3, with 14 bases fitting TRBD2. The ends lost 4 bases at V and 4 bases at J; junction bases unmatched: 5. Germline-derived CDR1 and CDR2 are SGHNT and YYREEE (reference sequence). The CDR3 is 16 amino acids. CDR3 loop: CASSQGTSGRSDTQYF. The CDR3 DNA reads TGTGCCAGCAGCCAAGGGACTAGCGGGAGATCAGATACGCAGTATTTT.

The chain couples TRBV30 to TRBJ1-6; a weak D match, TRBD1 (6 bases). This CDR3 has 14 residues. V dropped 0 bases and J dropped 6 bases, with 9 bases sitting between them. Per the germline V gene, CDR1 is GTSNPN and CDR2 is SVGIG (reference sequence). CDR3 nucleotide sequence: TGTGCCTGGAGTGTACAGGGCCGTAATTCACCCCTCCACTTT. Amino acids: CAWSVQGRNSPLHF.

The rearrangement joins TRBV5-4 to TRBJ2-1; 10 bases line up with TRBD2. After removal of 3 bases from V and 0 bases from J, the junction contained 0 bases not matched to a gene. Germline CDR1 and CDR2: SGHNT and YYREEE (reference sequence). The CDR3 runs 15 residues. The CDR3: CASSSSGSSYNEQFF. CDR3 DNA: TGTGCCAGCAGCTCTAGCGGGAGCTCCTACAATGAGCAGTTCTTC.

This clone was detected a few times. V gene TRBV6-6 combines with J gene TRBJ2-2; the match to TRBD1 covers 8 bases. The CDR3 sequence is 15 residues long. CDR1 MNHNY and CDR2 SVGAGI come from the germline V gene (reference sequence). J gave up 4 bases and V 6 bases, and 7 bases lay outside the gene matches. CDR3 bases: TGTGCCAGCAGGCACGACAGGGGTGCCACCGGGGAGCTGTTTTTT. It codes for CASRHDRGATGELFF.

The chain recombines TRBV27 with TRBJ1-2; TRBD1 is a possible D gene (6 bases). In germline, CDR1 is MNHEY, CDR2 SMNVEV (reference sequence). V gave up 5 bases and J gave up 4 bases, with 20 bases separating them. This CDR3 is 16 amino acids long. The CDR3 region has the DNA TGTGCCAGCAGTCCAATCCCCACCACAGGGATCTATGGCTACACCTTC. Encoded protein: CASSPIPTTGIYGYTF.